The 25 T cell receptor beta chains below were found in one sample sequenced in a study of human T cells and chemical hapten exposure. TCRdb reprocessed the RACE reads via MiXCR and lists one record per CDR3 protein. The table has around 45,000 distinct CDR3 sequences, 3.5% to 4.5% seen once; the top ten hold 5.8%. Time point of the sample: healthy volunteer bleed at 2 weeks. RNA extraction used unfractionated whole blood as the source of total RNA. The source material was whole blood. The source is a human donor in good health. Some clones in this sample may be carry-over from other donors' samples.

In this sample, this clonotype turned up a few times. The chain uses TRBV12-3 or TRBV12-4 and TRBJ1-6, with 8 bases fitting TRBD1. The CDR3 runs to 13 residues. V shed 7 bases, J shed 10 bases, and the junction held 6 bases outside the gene matches. In nucleotides, the CDR3 is TGTGCCAGCATCAGGGGGCCTGGGTCACCCCTCCACTTT. It encodes CASIRGPGSPLHF.

V and J are TRBV28 and TRBJ1-5; no firm D call. Deletions cut 5 bases from V and 7 bases from J, with 15 bases between. Per germline, CDR1 MDHEN and CDR2 SYDVKM. The CDR3 runs 14 residues. CDR3 nucleotide sequence: TGTGCCAGCAGTACCCTTTTATCGGGGCAGCCCCAGCATTTT. As protein: CASSTLLSGQPQHF.

The table lists this clonotype with many counts. The CDR3: CASRPDRGPSSGNTIYF. The CDR3 nucleotides read TGTGCCAGCAGACCGGACAGGGGCCCGAGCTCTGGAAACACCATATATTTT. The chain joins TRBV11-2 to TRBJ1-3, with 9 bases fitting TRBD1. Trimming took 6 bases from V and 0 from J; bases not matched to a gene: 9. The CDR3 runs 17 residues. In germline, CDR1 is SGHAT, CDR2 FQNNGV.

This clonotype was counted at least ten times. The CDR3 DNA sequence: TGTGCCAGCAGTTTGAGGGCGGGCCGCACAGATACGCAGTATTTT. Protein: CASSLRAGRTDTQYF. The rearrangement links TRBV12-3 or TRBV12-4 to TRBJ2-3, with D perhaps matching TRBD2 (5 bases). CDR3 size: 15 residues. Trimming removed 3 bases from V and 1 base from J, with 11 bases in between.

This clonotype appeared many times. The gene calls are TRBV5-1 and TRBJ1-2; no firm D call. The CDR3 spans 14 residues. V was shortened by 0 bases and J by 2 bases, with 8 bases between the two germline ends. Looked up from germline, CDR1 is SGHRS and CDR2 is YFSETQ. CDR3 residues: CASSLGSLNYGYTF. The CDR3 region has the DNA TGCGCCAGCAGCTTGGGTTCCTTGAACTATGGCTACACCTTC.

This clonotype was picked up a small number of times. The chain uses TRBV20-1 and TRBJ2-7; 7 nucleotides agree with TRBD1. Losses at the gene ends were 1 base for V and 2 bases for J; bases not matched to a gene: 11. Germline values: CDR1 DFQATT, CDR2 SNEGSKA (reference sequence). The CDR3 is made up of 16 amino acids. CDR3 sequence reads: CSARVLLRDRTYEQYF. CDR3 in DNA: TGCAGTGCTAGAGTCCTACTCCGGGACAGAACCTACGAGCAGTACTTC.

This clonotype was found many times. The chain is built from TRBV12-3 or TRBV12-4 and TRBJ2-1; a weak D match, TRBD2 (5 bases). This CDR3 has 15 amino acids. V was clipped by 3 bases and J by 4 bases, with 13 bases between them. Written as DNA, the CDR3 is TGTGCCAGCAGTTTGAACCCTCGGGGTTACAATGAGCAGTTCTTC. Amino acid sequence: CASSLNPRGYNEQFF.

This clonotype has a count of ten or more. This rearrangement joins TRBV12-3 or TRBV12-4 to TRBJ2-7; 7 bases line up with TRBD2. V was clipped by 8 bases and J by 0 bases; unmatched bases: 7. This CDR3 is 14 amino acids long. CDR3 residues: CASAITSVSYEQYF. The DNA for the CDR3 is TGTGCCAGCGCTATTACTAGCGTCTCCTACGAGCAGTACTTC.

At least ten counts were recorded for this clonotype. V gene TRBV5-6 combines with J gene TRBJ2-1, with unresolved D. V lost 0 bases to trimming and J lost 8 bases, with 6 bases between them. Germline V gene lookup returns CDR1 SGHDT and CDR2 YYEEEE. CDR3 length equals 12 residues. This CDR3 reads CASSLGRDEQFF. The CDR3 coding sequence is TGTGCCAGCAGCTTGGGCCGCGATGAGCAGTTCTTC.

The table lists this clonotype with a few counts. The rearrangement joins TRBV6-1 to TRBJ1-4; TRBD1 matches 8 bases. Germline V gene lookup returns CDR1 MNHNS and CDR2 SASEGT. CDR3 size: 15 residues. The junction had 9 bases not matched to a gene; V was cut back by 4 bases and J by 8 bases. The CDR3 DNA reads as TGTGCCAGCAGTGGGCAGGGGGCGATACGGGAAAAACTGTTTTTT. Protein sequence: CASSGQGAIREKLFF.

This clonotype has at least ten counts. The V and J genes are TRBV11-3 and TRBJ1-1; 8 bases agree with TRBD1. Germline V lookup: CDR1 SGHNT, CDR2 YENEEA. The CDR3 is made up of 17 amino acids. V lost 8 bases and J lost 5; bases outside the gene matches: 19. CDR3 DNA: TGTGCCAGCTGCCGTTACCCCAGGGGGCTAGATCGAACTGAAGCTTTCTTT. It translates to CASCRYPRGLDRTEAFF. The variable domain in full, completed from reference TRBV11-3 and TRBJ1-1, reads EAGVVQSPRYKIIEKKQPVAFWCNPISGHNTLYWYLQNLGQGPELLIRYENEEAVDDSQLPKDRFSAERLKGVDSTLKIQPAELGDSAVYLCASCRYPRGLDRTEAFFGQGTRLTVV.

Ten or more counts support this clonotype. This chain connects TRBV11-2 to TRBJ1-2; D gene uncertain. The germline V gene has CDR1 SGHAT and CDR2 FQNNGV. This CDR3 is built from 11 residues. V lost 1 base, J lost 7 bases, and 4 bases lay in between. Here the CDR3 DNA reads TGTGCCAGCAGCTTAGCCGGTGGCTACACCTTC. This sequence encodes CASSLAGGYTF.

In this sample, this clonotype turned up many times. The gene calls are TRBV29-1 and TRBJ1-1; TRBD1 is a possible D gene (6 bases). The CDR3 is 10 amino acids. With 5 bases removed from V and 8 bases from J, the gap between germline ends came to 9 bases. Germline-derived CDR1 and CDR2 are SQVTM and ANQGSEA. As DNA, the CDR3 is TGCAGCGTTAAAGGACAGGAAGCTTTCTTT. This translates into CSVKGQEAFF.

The genes are TRBV6-2 or TRBV6-3 and TRBJ2-1; 10 nucleotides agree with TRBD2. V shed 7 bases, J shed 7 bases, and the junction held 4 bases outside the gene matches. Germline V lookup: CDR1 MNHEY, CDR2 SVGEGT. This CDR3 is 13 amino acids long. In nucleotides, the CDR3 is TGTGCCAGCACCGAGGGACTAGCGAATGAGCAGTTCTTC. This codes for CASTEGLANEQFF.

In this sample, this clonotype turned up a few times. The chain's CDR3 is CASSYEGGGTEAFF. CDR3 nucleotide sequence: TGTGCCAGCAGTTACGAGGGGGGCGGCACTGAAGCTTTCTTT. The rearrangement joins TRBV6-5 to TRBJ1-1; TRBD1 might be the D (6 bases). The CDR3 has 14 residues. Germline assignment: CDR1 MNHEY and CDR2 SVGAGI. Deletions cut 2 bases from V and 4 bases from J, with 11 bases between.

The J gene is TRBJ2-5, the V gene TRBV28, with D perhaps TRBD1 (6 bases). V lost 4 bases and J 3 bases, leaving 15 bases between the germline ends. Germline CDR1 reads MDHEN; CDR2 reads SYDVKM. CDR3 length: 15 residues. DNA of the CDR3: TGTGCCAGCAGTTCGTATACAGGGATGGAAGAGACCCAGTACTTC. Protein sequence: CASSSYTGMEETQYF.

This clonotype came up many times. The V and J genes are TRBV14 and TRBJ2-3; D is perhaps TRBD1 (5 bases). With 4 bases removed from V and 0 bases from J, the gap between germline ends came to 14 bases. This CDR3 is built from 16 residues. Germline CDR1 is SGHDN and CDR2 is FVKESK. The CDR3 loop is CASSPRTLGSTDTQYF. CDR3 sequence (DNA): TGTGCCAGCAGCCCCCGGACATTGGGAAGCACAGATACGCAGTATTTT.

V is TRBV28 and J is TRBJ2-3, with a possible D match to TRBD2 (7 bases). The CDR3 runs to 14 residues. Trimming removed 4 bases from V and 7 bases from J, with 15 bases in between. Germline loops: CDR1 MDHEN, CDR2 SYDVKM. The CDR3 DNA sequence: TGTGCCAGCAGTTACTCGGGGGGCCGTTATACGCAGTATTTT. Amino acids: CASSYSGGRYTQYF.

V usage is TRBV6-4 and J usage is TRBJ1-2; D is ambiguous. V lost 0 bases and J 2 bases, leaving 13 bases between the germline ends. Germline loops: CDR1 MRHNA, CDR2 SNTAGT. The CDR3 has 16 residues. The CDR3 protein is CASSDSYPTPNYGYTF. For the CDR3, the DNA is TGTGCCAGCAGTGACTCGTATCCGACCCCGAACTATGGCTACACCTTC.

This clonotype was seen a handful of times. CDR3 protein: CASRLERQVSYEQYF. The CDR3 nucleotides are TGTGCCAGCAGGTTAGAGAGACAGGTCTCCTACGAGCAGTACTTC. The V gene is TRBV28, the J gene TRBJ2-7; D possibly corresponds to TRBD1 (6 bases). Trimming left V 6 bases short and J 0 bases short, with 15 bases between. The germline gives CDR1 MDHEN, CDR2 SYDVKM. This CDR3 is 15 amino acids long.

This clonotype was counted at least ten times. V and J are TRBV15 and TRBJ1-1; D not resolved. CDR3 size: 13 residues. V was clipped by 3 bases and J by 3 bases, with 8 bases between them. Germline lookup yields CDR1 LNHNV and CDR2 YYDKDF (reference sequence). The CDR3 sequence: CATSRRRDTEAFF. The CDR3 region has the DNA TGTGCCACCAGCAGGAGACGGGACACTGAAGCTTTCTTT.

This clonotype was detected many times. The chain has TRBV29-1 and TRBJ1-2; D ambiguous. This CDR3 has 13 amino acids. The germline gives CDR1 SQVTM, CDR2 ANQGSEA. Between the trimmed V and J ends, which lost 1 base and 2 bases, there was a span of 8 bases. CDR3 loop: CSVEADRNYGYTF. The CDR3 bases are TGCAGCGTTGAAGCCGACCGAAACTATGGCTACACCTTC.

This clonotype appeared a few times. The rearrangement uses TRBV5-4 and TRBJ1-1; 11 bases line up with TRBD1. With V trimmed by 0 bases and J by 1 base, 5 bases remained unmatched. Germline lookup yields CDR1 SGHNT and CDR2 YYREEE (reference sequence). CDR3 length: 17 amino acids. CDR3 nucleotide sequence: TGTGCCAGCAGCTTGGGGACAGGGGGCTTGGGGAACACTGAAGCTTTCTTT. This encodes CASSLGTGGLGNTEAFF.

This clonotype was counted at least ten times. The chain is built from TRBV7-9 and TRBJ1-1; D might be TRBD1 (5 bases). Trimming removed 5 bases from V and 5 bases from J, with 21 bases in between. The CDR3 totals 16 residues. Germline V gives CDR1 SEHNR, CDR2 FQNEAQ (reference sequence). The CDR3 region is CASSPSFRREGTEAFF. The CDR3 DNA follows: TGTGCCAGCAGCCCCTCCTTTCGGAGAGAGGGGACTGAAGCTTTCTTT. The complete variable domain, with remaining parts taken from reference TRBV7-9 and TRBJ1-1, reads DTGVSQNPRHKITKRGQNVTFRCDPISEHNRLYWYRQTLGQGPEFLTYFQNEAQLEKSRLLSDRFSAERPKGSFSTLEIQRTEQGDSAMYLCASSPSFRREGTEAFFGQGTRLTVV.

This clonotype was detected many times. The V call is TRBV10-1, the J call TRBJ1-1; D gene uncertain. The CDR3 extends over 14 amino acids. V was shortened by 5 bases and J by 1 base, with 11 bases between the two germline ends. Germline V gene data show CDR1 as WNHNN and CDR2 as SYGVQD (reference sequence). The CDR3 DNA reads TGCGCCAGCAGTTCGGGAGGTTCGAACACTGAAGCTTTCTTT. Amino acids: CASSSGGSNTEAFF.